This TCR beta chain derives from a study of T cell changes during pregnancy in multiple sclerosis (dated by TCRdb to between 2019 and 2020). In terms of the full investigation: The study looked at changes in the T cell repertoire across pregnancy in women with multiple sclerosis.

Library creation used the immunoSEQ multiplex PCR assay. TCRdb holds this immuneACCESS table with in-frame rearrangements only. Some clones are missing; in checked studies, unresolved V genes explain under half, and the rest has no known cause. The sample contains some 85,000 clones, around 96% of them found a single time. In total, the top ten clones hold under 1.2% of the sample. From its cysteine to its phenylalanine, the CDR3 spans 16 amino acids. Left in the record is the CDR3 DNA by itself, 48 bases read in frame from the first base. CDR1 and CDR2 (MNHEY, SMNVEV) derive from the germline V gene (reference sequence). V lost 7 bases and J lost 6 bases, and the count of bases not matched to a germline gene is 13. As concerns this clone: Its antigen remains unidentified. No base quality information exists; no much larger clone differs at one position.

The TCR originated in a female donor with multiple sclerosis, enrolled in a pregnancy study. The rearrangement joined TRBV27 to TRBJ2-1, with 9 central nucleotides matching TRBD2. Source: peripheral blood, taken in the second trimester of pregnancy. At the DNA level, the sequence is TGTGCCAGCACCGTTCTCGTAGCGGGAGTCGGCAATGAGCAGTTCTTC. Its amino acids are CASTVLVAGVGNEQFF.